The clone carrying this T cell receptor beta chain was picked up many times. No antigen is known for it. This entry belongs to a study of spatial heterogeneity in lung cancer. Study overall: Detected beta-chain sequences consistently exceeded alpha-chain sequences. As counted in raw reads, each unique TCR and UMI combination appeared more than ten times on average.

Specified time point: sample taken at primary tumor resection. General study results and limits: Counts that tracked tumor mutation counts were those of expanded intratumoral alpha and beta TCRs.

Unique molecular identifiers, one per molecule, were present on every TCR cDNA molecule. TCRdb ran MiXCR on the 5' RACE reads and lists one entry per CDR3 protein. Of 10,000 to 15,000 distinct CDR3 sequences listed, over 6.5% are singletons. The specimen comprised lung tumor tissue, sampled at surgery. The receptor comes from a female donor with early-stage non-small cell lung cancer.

CDR3 amino acids: CASSQREKRSPLHF. CDR3 sequence (DNA): TGTGCCAGCAGCCAAAGGGAAAAGCGTTCACCCCTCCACTTT. V is TRBV3-1 and J is TRBJ1-6; D is unclear. The CDR3 loop spans 14 amino acids. V lost 2 bases and J 9 bases, leaving 11 bases between the germline ends. CDR1 and CDR2 (germline): LGHDT, YNNKEL (reference sequence).